A selection of T cell receptor beta chains follows, all from one sample in a study of blood T cell repertoires in COVID-19. Sequencing was performed with immunoSEQ multiplex PCR; in TCRdb, only in-frame clones are kept and a portion is missing. Of hundreds of thousands of clones in the sample, 85% to 90% were seen once. The sequenced sample consisted of PBMCs or T cells enriched from blood (not recorded which). The source of these receptors is a woman in her forties or fifties with acute COVID-19. CDR3s include the opening cysteine and the closing phenylalanine or tryptophan. Each record gives: clone size, CDR3 length, J gene, V gene, D gene, CDR3 DNA, CDR3 protein. D genes are given only for firm matches. Only part of the rows carry a size: once, few, many, or a class if the clone is expanded.

clone_size: NA
cdr3_length: 15
j_call: TRBJ1-2
v_call: TRBV6-2/TRBV6-3
d_call: NA
cdr3_nt: TGTGCCAGCAGTCCGTATGGGGACACACCATGGGGCTACACCTTC
cdr3_aa: CASSPYGDTPWGYTF

clone_size: NA
cdr3_length: 16
j_call: TRBJ1-3
v_call: TRBV7-2
d_call: NA
cdr3_nt: TGTGCCAGCAGCTCGACGCCAGGGTTAGCTGGAAACACCATATATTTT
cdr3_aa: CASSSTPGLAGNTIYF

clone_size: NA
cdr3_length: 14
j_call: TRBJ1-2
v_call: TRBV28
d_call: TRBD1
cdr3_nt: TGTGCCAGCAGTTGGGACAGGCGGAGTGGTGGCTACACCTTC
cdr3_aa: CASSWDRRSGGYTF

clone_size: NA
cdr3_length: 13
j_call: TRBJ1-2
v_call: TRBV7-3
d_call: TRBD1
cdr3_nt: TGTGCCAGCAGCCCGACAGGGGGCGGTGGCTACACCTTC
cdr3_aa: CASSPTGGGGYTF

clone_size: once
cdr3_length: 13
j_call: TRBJ1-2
v_call: TRBV28
d_call: TRBD1
cdr3_nt: TGTGCCAGCAGTTTACAGGGGGCGCGCGGCTACACCTTC
cdr3_aa: CASSLQGARGYTF

clone_size: NA
cdr3_length: 15
j_call: TRBJ2-7
v_call: TRBV5-5
d_call: TRBD1
cdr3_nt: TGTGCCAGCACCTTTAGCACGGGGACAGCCTACGAGCAGTACTTC
cdr3_aa: CASTFSTGTAYEQYF

clone_size: few
cdr3_length: 14
j_call: TRBJ2-7
v_call: TRBV6-5
d_call: TRBD1
cdr3_nt: TGTGCCAGCAGTTATGGGACAGCGTCCTACGAGCAGTACTTC
cdr3_aa: CASSYGTASYEQYF

clone_size: NA
cdr3_length: 15
j_call: TRBJ2-5
v_call: TRBV5-6
d_call: TRBD1
cdr3_nt: TGTGCCAGCAGCTTGAAGGGGGCCGGACAAGAGACCCAGTACTTC
cdr3_aa: CASSLKGAGQETQYF

clone_size: NA
cdr3_length: 14
j_call: TRBJ1-1
v_call: TRBV27
d_call: NA
cdr3_nt: TGTGCCAGCAGTTTAGCCGGGACACAAGTTGAAGCTTTCTTT
cdr3_aa: CASSLAGTQVEAFF

clone_size: NA
cdr3_length: 14
j_call: TRBJ2-2
v_call: TRBV5-1
d_call: TRBD1
cdr3_nt: TGCGCCAGCAGTGGGACAGCGAACACCGGGGAGCTGTTTTTT
cdr3_aa: CASSGTANTGELFF

clone_size: NA
cdr3_length: 11
j_call: TRBJ2-5
v_call: TRBV30
d_call: NA
cdr3_nt: TGTGCCTGCCGTGAGTGGGAGACCCAGTACTTC
cdr3_aa: CACREWETQYF

clone_size: NA
cdr3_length: 15
j_call: TRBJ1-3
v_call: TRBV28
d_call: NA
cdr3_nt: TGTGCCAGCAGTTTTCGCAGGGGCGGTAGGCACACCATATATTTT
cdr3_aa: CASSFRRGGRHTIYF

clone_size: NA
cdr3_length: 14
j_call: TRBJ1-4
v_call: TRBV19
d_call: NA
cdr3_nt: TGTGCCAGTAGCCCGACAGCTATCAAGGAAAAACTGTTTTTT
cdr3_aa: CASSPTAIKEKLFF

clone_size: NA
cdr3_length: 15
j_call: TRBJ1-1
v_call: TRBV6-5
d_call: TRBD1
cdr3_nt: TGTGCCAGCAGTCTACTCCAGGGGGCGAACACTGAAGCTTTCTTT
cdr3_aa: CASSLLQGANTEAFF

clone_size: NA
cdr3_length: 14
j_call: TRBJ1-5
v_call: TRBV27
d_call: NA
cdr3_nt: TGTGCCAGCAGTTTAACAGGCAGCAATCAGCCCCAGCATTTT
cdr3_aa: CASSLTGSNQPQHF

clone_size: NA
cdr3_length: 18
j_call: TRBJ2-1
v_call: TRBV9
d_call: NA
cdr3_nt: TGTGCCAGCAGCGTAGACGTCGGGGTTGGGCCACAGTACAATGAGCAGTTCTTC
cdr3_aa: CASSVDVGVGPQYNEQFF

clone_size: NA
cdr3_length: 12
j_call: TRBJ1-2
v_call: TRBV7-9
d_call: TRBD1
cdr3_nt: TGTGCCAGCGGGGGGACAGCCCGGGACTACACCTTC
cdr3_aa: CASGGTARDYTF

clone_size: NA
cdr3_length: 15
j_call: TRBJ1-1
v_call: TRBV5-1
d_call: NA
cdr3_nt: TGCGCCAGCAGCTTGGTTCTTTCCGTGAACACTGAAGCTTTCTTT
cdr3_aa: CASSLVLSVNTEAFF

clone_size: NA
cdr3_length: 16
j_call: TRBJ2-1
v_call: TRBV7-3
d_call: TRBD2
cdr3_nt: TGTGCCAGCAGCTTAACGGGAGCGGGAGGATACAATGAGCAGTTCTTC
cdr3_aa: CASSLTGAGGYNEQFF

clone_size: NA
cdr3_length: 16
j_call: TRBJ2-7
v_call: TRBV30
d_call: NA
cdr3_nt: TGTGCCTGGAGTCCTGGCCGGGCAGGGGCCTCCTACGAGCAGTACTTC
cdr3_aa: CAWSPGRAGASYEQYF

clone_size: NA
cdr3_length: 15
j_call: TRBJ1-5
v_call: TRBV5-1
d_call: TRBD1
cdr3_nt: TGCGCCAGCAGCTTGGACGACAGGGATTCTCAGCCCCAGCATTTT
cdr3_aa: CASSLDDRDSQPQHF

clone_size: NA
cdr3_length: 14
j_call: TRBJ1-1
v_call: TRBV6-5
d_call: TRBD1
cdr3_nt: TGTGCCATCCAGAACAGGGGGCGCGGCACTGAAGCTTTCTTT
cdr3_aa: CAIQNRGRGTEAFF

clone_size: NA
cdr3_length: 18
j_call: TRBJ1-5
v_call: TRBV10-3
d_call: NA
cdr3_nt: TGTGCCATCAGTGAGTCAAGGAGCTCCTCTTTGACGGGACAGCCCCAGCATTTT
cdr3_aa: CAISESRSSSLTGQPQHF

clone_size: NA
cdr3_length: 16
j_call: TRBJ2-2
v_call: TRBV7-9
d_call: NA
cdr3_nt: TGTGCCAGCAGCTTAGCTTGGGACTTTACACGCGGGGAGCTGTTTTTT
cdr3_aa: CASSLAWDFTRGELFF

clone_size: NA
cdr3_length: 15
j_call: TRBJ2-1
v_call: TRBV10-3
d_call: TRBD2
cdr3_nt: TGTGCCATCAAGCGTGACGGGAGGGACTACAATGAGCAGTTCTTC
cdr3_aa: CAIKRDGRDYNEQFF